The rows below give T cell receptor beta chains drawn from one sample of a study of blood T cell repertoires in COVID-19. Only in-frame clones appear in the TCRdb table, and some are missing; sequencing was by immunoSEQ multiplex PCR. The sample holds about 220,000 clones, approximately 82% seen once. Sequencing was done on a sample of peripheral blood. These receptors came from a woman aged 80 or over with acute or convalescent COVID-19. Both conserved end residues are part of each CDR3. The D gene is left open where the match is weak. Clone size is not always given. Where it is, it says once, few, many or a class for expanded clones.

CDR3 DNA	CDR3 protein	V gene	clone size	D gene	J gene	CDR3 length
TGCGCCAGCAGCTTAGGACAGGGCCTCAATCAGCCCCAGCATTTT	CASSLGQGLNQPQHF	TRBV5-1	NA	TRBD1	TRBJ1-5	15
TGTGCCAGCAGCTTACCTCAGGCAGAGAACACTGAAGCTTTCTTT	CASSLPQAENTEAFF	TRBV5-6	NA	NA	TRBJ1-1	15
TGTGCCAGCAGCATGCAGGGGGCGATTAACACCGGGGAGCTGTTTTTT	CASSMQGAINTGELFF	TRBV9	NA	TRBD1	TRBJ2-2	16
TGCGCCAGCAGCCAAGATCGGATGCGGGGACTAGCGGGAACATCTAGCACAGATACGCAGTATTTT	CASSQDRMRGLAGTSSTDTQYF	TRBV4-3	few	TRBD2	TRBJ2-3	22
TGTGCCAGCAGTGAGGGGCTTGGTGCGGTCTTC	CASSEGLGAVF	TRBV6-1	NA	NA	TRBJ2-1	11
TGTGCCAGCAGCCAAGATGGGACAGGTTCAGGTGAGCAGTTCTTC	CASSQDGTGSGEQFF	TRBV3-1/TRBV3-2	NA	TRBD1	TRBJ2-1	15
TGCGCCAGCAGCGCAGGTTCCTACGAGCAGTACTTC	CASSAGSYEQYF	TRBV5-1	NA	NA	TRBJ2-7	12
TGTGCCAGCAGCCCCCTAGCGGGGATAAACACCGGGGAGCTGTTTTTT	CASSPLAGINTGELFF	TRBV11-2	few	TRBD2	TRBJ2-2	16
TGTGCCAGCAGTTTAGGTTCGGGAACTCAGCCTGAAGCTTTCTTT	CASSLGSGTQPEAFF	TRBV27	NA	NA	TRBJ1-1	15
TGTGCCAGCAGTTATTGGAGGGGAGGCCCCGGGGAGCTGTTTTTT	CASSYWRGGPGELFF	TRBV6-5	NA	NA	TRBJ2-2	15
TGCGCCAGCAGCCAAGATTCGAGAGGGGGACACTATGGCTACACCTTC	CASSQDSRGGHYGYTF	TRBV4-3	NA	NA	TRBJ1-2	16
TGTGCCACTCGACCGACAGGGCGGAATCAGCCCCAGCATTTT	CATRPTGRNQPQHF	TRBV10-3	NA	TRBD1	TRBJ1-5	14
TGTGCCACCAGTGACACCCGGACAGGGGAGAATGAGCAGTTCTTC	CATSDTRTGENEQFF	TRBV24-1	NA	TRBD1	TRBJ2-1	15
TGTGCCAGCAGTGACACGGGGACATGGGGCTACGAGCAGTACTTC	CASSDTGTWGYEQYF	TRBV25-1	NA	NA	TRBJ2-7	15
TGTGCCAGCAGCCCCACCCGGAAGCTAGGTGAAGCTTTCTTT	CASSPTRKLGEAFF	TRBV11-3	NA	NA	TRBJ1-1	14
TGTGCCAGCAGCTCGATCGGGAGCTCCTACAATGAGCAGTTCTTC	CASSSIGSSYNEQFF	TRBV7-9	NA	NA	TRBJ2-1	15